This passage covers 28 T cell receptor beta chains from one sample sequenced in a study of T cells in Graves' hyperthyroidism and ophthalmopathy. The source material, RNA transcripts, was used to amplify TCR beta CDR3 regions. TCR CDR3 regions were first amplified by RT-PCR with HTBI primers. TCRdb redid the calling of the multiplex PCR reads with MiXCR, one entry per CDR3 protein. The sample holds around 340,000 distinct CDR3 sequences, 15% to 20% seen once. The sequencing sample was made of blood. The source is a man aged 25 to 45 with Graves' hyperthyroidism.

This clonotype was picked up a small number of times. One junction end does not reproduce the germline sequence, and a read error may be involved. The genes are TRBV5-1 and TRBJ2-1, with TRBD2 as a possible D gene (6 bases). CDR1 is SGHRS, CDR2 YFSETQ, per germline. The CDR3 is 14 residues long. CDR3: CVSSSGLTYNEQFF. CDR3 bases: TGCGTCAGCAGCTCGGGACTCACCTACAATGAGCAGTTCTTC.

This clonotype occurred many times. This chain uses TRBV12-3 or TRBV12-4 with TRBJ2-1, with 7 bases matching TRBD2. The CDR3 runs 17 residues. J lost 0 bases, V lost 7 bases, and 12 bases had no gene match. The CDR3 nucleotides read TGTGCCAGCACATGGAACCCCGGGAGGAACTCCTACAATGAGCAGTTCTTC. Protein sequence: CASTWNPGRNSYNEQFF.

Only a few counts were recorded for this clonotype. J is TRBJ2-3 and V is TRBV20-1; no firm D call. V lost 6 bases and J lost 2, with 15 bases in between. This CDR3 spans 14 amino acids. Germline V gene sequence: CDR1 DFQATT, CDR2 SNEGSKA (reference sequence). The CDR3 loop reads CSALTNSFTDTQYF. For the CDR3, the DNA is TGCAGTGCCCTAACGAATTCGTTCACAGATACGCAGTATTTT.

The chain is built from TRBV6-1 and TRBJ2-2, with TRBD2 matching 14 bases. There are 17 residues in the CDR3. Germline lookup yields CDR1 MNHNS and CDR2 SASEGT. Trimming cost V 8 bases and J 3 bases; bases outside gene matches: 8. CDR3 region: CASPPGLAGAYTGELFF. CDR3 coding DNA: TGTGCCAGCCCCCCGGGACTAGCGGGAGCATACACCGGGGAGCTGTTTTTT.

This clonotype showed up many times. This rearrangement joins TRBV11-2 to TRBJ2-1, with 8 bases aligning to TRBD2. The germline V gene encodes CDR1 SGHAT and CDR2 FQNNGV. J lost 10 bases, V lost 0 bases, and 17 bases had no gene match. CDR3 length equals 18 residues. The CDR3 loop is CASSLDFTGSGRKPEQFF. Here the CDR3 DNA reads TGTGCCAGCAGCTTAGATTTTACTGGGAGCGGGAGAAAACCCGAGCAGTTCTTC. Combining the CDR3 with reference TRBV11-2 and TRBJ2-1 gives the whole variable domain EAGVAQSPRYKIIEKRQSVAFWCNPISGHATLYWYQQILGQGPKLLIQFQNNGVVDDSQLPKDRFSAERLKGVDSTLKIQPAKLEDSAVYLCASSLDFTGSGRKPEQFFGPGTRLTVL.

The J gene is TRBJ2-1, the V gene TRBV5-6, with D perhaps TRBD2 (5 bases). There are 16 residues in the CDR3. The germline V gene has CDR1 SGHDT and CDR2 YYEEEE. The V gene lost 1 base and the J gene lost 10 bases, with 21 bases spanning the gap. The CDR3 region has the DNA TGTGCCAGCAGCTTGTACTCGGCTATGCGGGTGAACGAGCAGTTCTTC. Encoded protein: CASSLYSAMRVNEQFF.

The table lists this clonotype with many counts. The chain is built from TRBV7-8 and TRBJ2-3; D is undetermined. Germline lookup yields CDR1 SGHVS and CDR2 FQNEAQ. The CDR3 covers 13 residues. Trimming shortened V by 1 base and J by 1 base, and 3 bases separated the two germline ends. The CDR3 sequence is CASSLVGTDTQYF. The CDR3 nucleotides read TGTGCCAGCAGCTTAGTAGGCACAGATACGCAGTATTTT.

About this clonotype itself: One end of the junction fails to match germline, which may point to a read error. This chain connects TRBV9 to TRBJ1-1; TRBD1 matches 9 bases. Germline V gene lookup returns CDR1 SGDLS and CDR2 YYNGEE. This CDR3 has 17 residues. CDR3 in DNA: TGTGCCAGCAGCGTCACATACAGGGGGCTAGAGAACGCTGAAGCTTTCTTT. Amino acids: CASSVTYRGLENAEAFF. The full variable domain, completed using reference TRBV9 and TRBJ1-1, is DSGVTQTPKHLITATGQRVTLRCSPRSGDLSVYWYQQSLDQGLQFLIQYYNGEERAKGNILERFSAQQFPDLHSELNLSSLELGDSALYFCASSVTYRGLENAEAFFGQGTRLTVV.

This clonotype was counted at least ten times. The chain joins TRBV11-2 to TRBJ2-5; 9 positions agree with TRBD2. With 5 bases clipped from V and 0 bases from J, the junction kept 4 bases outside the gene matches. The CDR3 runs 15 residues. Germline assignment: CDR1 SGHAT and CDR2 FQNNGV. CDR3 sequence: CASSPGLANQETQYF. The DNA for the CDR3 is TGTGCCAGCAGCCCGGGACTAGCCAACCAAGAGACCCAGTACTTC.

This chain uses TRBV6-1 with TRBJ2-5, with D perhaps TRBD1 (6 bases). Trimming left V 6 bases short and J 1 base short, with 15 bases between. CDR3 length equals 15 residues. Germline V gene data show CDR1 as MNHNS and CDR2 as SASEGT. The CDR3 region is CASRERRGPQETQYF. Here the CDR3 DNA reads TGTGCCAGCAGGGAACGCAGGGGCCCCCAAGAGACCCAGTACTTC.

This chain uses TRBV7-2 with TRBJ2-5; the match to TRBD2 covers 7 bases. This CDR3 spans 16 amino acids. Germline V lookup: CDR1 SGHTA, CDR2 FQGNSA. The V gene end was trimmed by 3 bases and the J gene end by 5 bases; junction bases not matched to a gene: 12. CDR3 sequence (DNA): TGTGCCAGCAGCTTGAGCGGGAACCGGAACCGGGAGACCCAGTACTTC. Its translation is CASSLSGNRNRETQYF. The full variable domain, with the rest looked up from reference TRBV7-2 and TRBJ2-5, is GAGVSQSPSNKVTEKGKDVELRCDPISGHTALYWYRQSLGQGLEFLIYFQGNSAPDKSGLPSDRFSAERTGGSVSTLTIQRTQQEDSAVYLCASSLSGNRNRETQYFGPGTRLLVL.

The chain uses TRBV12-3 or TRBV12-4 and TRBJ2-1; D is undetermined. CDR3 size: 14 residues. V shed 3 bases and J shed 0 bases, with 6 bases lying between them. CDR3 sequence (DNA): TGTGCCAGCAGTTTCAAGGGCTCCTACAATGAGCAGTTCTTC. It is translated as CASSFKGSYNEQFF.

This clonotype has at least ten counts. The V gene is TRBV2, the J gene TRBJ1-6; TRBD1 aligns across 7 bases. Germline CDR1 and CDR2: SNHLY and FYNNEI. The CDR3 consists of 13 residues. DNA of the CDR3: TGTGCTACGAGACAGGGCCCTAATTCACCCCTCCACTTT. Its translation is CATRQGPNSPLHF. Complete variable domain (other parts from reference TRBV2 and TRBJ1-6): EPEVTQTPSHQVTQMGQEVILRCVPISNHLYFYWYRQILGQKVEFLVSFYNNEISEKSEIFDDQFSVERPDGSNFTLKIRSTKLEDSAMYFCATRQGPNSPLHFGNGTRLTVT.

CDR3 amino acids: CASSYSYGATNEKLFF. The CDR3 bases are TGTGCCAGCAGTTACTCTTACGGTGCAACTAATGAAAAACTGTTTTTT. This chain connects TRBV6-5 to TRBJ1-4; D ambiguous. The CDR3 is 16 amino acids. V lost 0 bases, J lost 0 bases, and 8 bases lay in between. Germline V gives CDR1 MNHEY, CDR2 SVGAGI.

Remarks on this clonotype: A clone one base away is much larger, so this may be a read error. V gene TRBV18 combines with J gene TRBJ2-1; 10 bases map to TRBD1. Germline V gives CDR1 KGHSH, CDR2 LQKENI. The CDR3 sequence is 16 residues long. In nucleotides, the CDR3 is TGTGCCAGCTCATCGAGGACAGGGGGTAACTACAATGAGCATTTCTTC. As protein: CASSSRTGGNYNEHFF.

The rearrangement links TRBV5-1 to TRBJ2-3; D not resolved. V lost 9 bases, J lost 4 bases, and 18 bases lay in between. From germline, CDR1 is SGHRS and CDR2 YFSETQ. This CDR3 region has 14 residues. The CDR3 reads CATNLSSQADTQYF. DNA of the CDR3: TGCGCCACCAACTTGTCCAGTCAAGCAGATACGCAGTATTTT.

This clonotype was observed a few times. The chain recombines TRBV3-1 with TRBJ2-2; the D gene could be TRBD1 or TRBD2 (5 bases each). Per the germline V gene, CDR1 is LGHDT and CDR2 is YNNKEL (reference sequence). V lost 4 bases and J 6 bases, leaving 12 bases between the germline ends. The CDR3 runs 14 residues. CDR3 amino acids: CASSLSGTPGELFF. The DNA of the CDR3 is TGTGCCAGCAGCCTCTCCGGGACCCCCGGGGAGCTGTTTTTT.

This clonotype occurred many times. This chain joins TRBV12-3 or TRBV12-4 and TRBJ2-5; D is perhaps TRBD1 (6 bases). The CDR3 has 13 residues. V gave up 3 bases and J gave up 4 bases, with 9 bases separating them. CDR3 sequence (DNA): TGTGCCAGCAGTTTGAGCAGGGGAGAGACCCAGTACTTC. Residues: CASSLSRGETQYF.

The chain is built from TRBV4-1 and TRBJ2-7; tentatively, D is TRBD2 (6 bases). The CDR3 is 15 residues long. Looked up from germline, CDR1 is MGHRA and CDR2 is YSYEKL. The V and J ends lost 0 bases and 0 bases respectively, with 9 bases between them. CDR3 in amino acids: CASSQEGRSSYEQYF. CDR3 nucleotide sequence: TGCGCCAGCAGCCAAGAGGGGAGGAGCTCCTACGAGCAGTACTTC.

The rearrangement uses TRBV28 and TRBJ1-5; D is undetermined. This CDR3 is built from 17 residues. CDR1 is MDHEN, CDR2 SYDVKM, per germline. V was pared by 6 bases and J by 2 bases, with 20 bases between. For the CDR3, the DNA is TGTGCCAGCAGCCGCCAATCATTTAAGCGGGGCAATCAGCCCCAGCATTTT. The encoded protein is CASSRQSFKRGNQPQHF.

The genes are TRBV24-1 and TRBJ2-7; D is undetermined. Trimming shortened V by 7 bases and J by 0 bases, and 9 bases separated the two germline ends. The length of the CDR3 is 13 residues. CDR1 is KGHDR and CDR2 is SFDVKD in the germline V gene. CDR3 bases: TGTGCCACCAGGGCAGCGAGCTCCTACGAGCAGTACTTC. This translates into CATRAASSYEQYF.

In its sample, this clonotype was seen many times. This chain uses TRBV12-3 or TRBV12-4 with TRBJ2-3, with 12 bases identical to TRBD2. J lost 4 bases, V lost 6 bases, and 5 bases had no gene match. The CDR3 length is 15 residues. CDR3 sequence (DNA): TGTGCCAGCAGGCCGACTAGCGGGAGTTCAGATACGCAGTATTTT. It codes for CASRPTSGSSDTQYF.

This clonotype was recorded many times. This chain uses TRBV2 with TRBJ2-3; 12 positions match TRBD2. The CDR3 consists of 16 residues. V shed 8 bases and J 4 bases; nucleotides not matched to a gene: 10. Germline CDR1 reads SNHLY; CDR2 reads FYNNEI. The CDR3 loop is CASRLTSGSSSDTQYF. In nucleotides, the CDR3 is TGTGCCAGCCGCTTGACTAGCGGGAGTTCGTCAGATACGCAGTATTTT.

This clonotype was seen at least ten times. The gene calls are TRBV20-1 and TRBJ1-4, with D possibly matching TRBD1 (6 bases). The ends were cut back, 3 bases at V and 7 bases at J, with 15 bases in the middle. The CDR3 has 14 residues. Germline V lookup: CDR1 DFQATT, CDR2 SNEGSKA (reference sequence). The CDR3 nucleotides read TGCAGTGCTAGTACAGGGCGAAGGCCTGAAAAACTGTTTTTT. Its translation: CSASTGRRPEKLFF.

The chain couples TRBV14 to TRBJ2-1, with 13 nucleotides matching TRBD2. J was trimmed by 9 bases and V by 4 bases; bases with no gene match: 6. The germline V gene encodes CDR1 SGHDN and CDR2 FVKESK. The CDR3 has 15 amino acids. The CDR3 DNA reads TGTGCCAGCAGCCTCAGGACTAGCGGGAGTGGTGAGCAGTTCTTC. Amino acids: CASSLRTSGSGEQFF.

This clonotype was detected only a few times. This sequence joins TRBV5-1 and TRBJ1-5; unclear D gene. This CDR3 has 13 residues. V lost 4 bases and J 10 bases, leaving 15 bases between the germline ends. Germline V gives CDR1 SGHRS, CDR2 YFSETQ. The CDR3 protein is CASSPESGGPQHF. The CDR3 region has the DNA TGCGCCAGCAGCCCGGAATCAGGTGGACCCCAGCATTTT.

This clonotype was detected ten times or more. This rearrangement joins TRBV28 to TRBJ1-2; D uncertain. V was pared by 6 bases and J by 4 bases, with 12 bases between. This CDR3 region has 13 residues. From germline, CDR1 is MDHEN and CDR2 SYDVKM. This chain's CDR3 is CASSGGWGYGYTF. The CDR3 region has the DNA TGTGCCAGCAGCGGAGGGTGGGGCTATGGCTACACCTTC.

The V and J genes are TRBV5-1 and TRBJ1-5, with 7 bases that match TRBD1. The CDR3 has 14 residues. Germline trimming cut 4 bases from V and 6 bases from J; bases unmatched to any gene: 7. Germline V gene lookup returns CDR1 SGHRS and CDR2 YFSETQ. CDR3 residues: CASSQTGVGQPQHF. As DNA, the CDR3 is TGCGCCAGCAGCCAAACAGGGGTTGGTCAGCCCCAGCATTTT.